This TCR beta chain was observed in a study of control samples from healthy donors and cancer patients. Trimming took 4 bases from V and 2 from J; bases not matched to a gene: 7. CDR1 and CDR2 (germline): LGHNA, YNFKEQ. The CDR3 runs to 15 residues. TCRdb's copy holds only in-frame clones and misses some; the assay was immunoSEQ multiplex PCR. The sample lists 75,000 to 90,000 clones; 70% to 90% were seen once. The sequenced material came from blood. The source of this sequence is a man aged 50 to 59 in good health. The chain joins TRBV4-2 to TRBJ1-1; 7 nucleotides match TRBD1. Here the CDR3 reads CASSRGQGENTEAFF. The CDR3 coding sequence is TGTGCCAGCAGCCGCGGGCAGGGGGAAAACACTGAAGCTTTCTTT.